This T cell receptor (beta chain) appears in the sequencing data of a study of identical twins (dated by TCRdb to about 2016). Study-wide context: To test whether fetal clonotypes persist, this study deep-sequenced TCR alpha and beta repertoires from monozygotic twins, from unrelated adults of various ages, and from cord blood. To rule out contamination, replicate twin experiments were performed at different times with different library preparation protocols. The paper's findings and limits, for the study overall: Abundant cord blood beta clonotypes carried fewer insertions; young adult naive repertoires showed a weaker similar trend, while memory repertoires showed none. Zero-insertion analyses could be partly confounded by invariant T cells such as MAIT and iNKT, though diverse VJ usage argued against such confounding for most clonotypes. Because the same donors could not be followed over many years, the conclusions depended on cross-sectional statistical analysis. Out-of-frame TCR alpha sequences shared between twins showed an excess of low generation-probability sequences compared with coincidental sharing between unrelated individuals. A weaker excess of twin sharing was found in beta out-of-frame sequences because the signal-to-noise ratio was lowered by fewer shared sequences. Recombination models systematically underestimated out-of-frame TCR alpha sharing in monozygotic twins but agreed with sharing between unrelated individuals.

Every donor in the study was a healthy Caucasian. Three pairs of female monozygotic twins, all aged about 18 to 30 years, were included in the twin cohort. Positive isolation kits from Invitrogen were used to isolate the CD4+ and CD8+ T cell populations. Concerning this clonotype: The clone's antigen remains unknown. No base-level quality is on record; no much larger clone is a single base apart.

Between the V and J ends, shortened by 7 bases and 1 base respectively, the junction contains 16 bases. The CDR3 sequence holds 15 residues, the cysteine and phenylalanine included. CDR3 DNA is the only sequence kept; it has 45 bases, read in frame from the first base. In the germline V gene (reference sequence), CDR1 corresponds to LGHDT and CDR2 to YNNKEL. The library was built by means of 5' RACE. The run used an Illumina HiSeq 2000. Template switching added a universal primer binding site, and the final cDNA carried a unique molecular identifier that allowed TCR cDNA molecules to be counted accurately. Specific primers in the conserved constant-segment region were used to synthesize first-strand cDNA for TCR alpha and beta chains. To control for contamination, every cDNA library carried two barcodes: a SMART-Mk sample barcode plus Illumina barcodes. TruSeq adapter sequences along with Illumina sample barcodes were introduced in two successive PCR steps. Sequencing of the TCR alpha and beta cDNA libraries was done on the Illumina HiSeq platform using custom primers. Regarding the original processing steps: MiGEC processed the raw reads to extract unique molecular identifiers, while MiXCR was used to determine the CDR3 positions. Recombination models were inferred per individual with the repgenHMM and IGoR tools using an EM algorithm. The tcR package in R was used for shared clonotype analysis, with sharing normalized by the product of cloneset sizes. Out-of-frame nonproductive sequences were analyzed to study raw recombination free of thymic and clonal selection effects. Using fastp at Q25 and MiXCR, TCRdb reprocessed the public reads and kept productive beta chains. Merged by CDR3 protein, the rows form single entries marked with the most common genes and DNA. These V and J calls originate from TCRdb's pipeline instead of the authors' own analysis. This sample is represented by approximately 500,000 distinct CDR3 sequences; roughly 24% of them were singletons. The ten largest clones represent about 2.9% of the sample.

This sample was shared with a second study, whose subject was T cells expressing NK-cell markers. As described in the second report: Three sorted T-cell subsets (CD3+CD56+NKG2C+, CD3+CD56+NKG2C- and CD3+CD56-NKG2C+) from several donors had their TCR beta-chain repertoires profiled. Among the eight sequenced donors, seven were HCMV-seropositive and one was HCMV-seronegative. In several experiments an anti-gammadeltaTCR antibody was added to restrict sorting to alphabetaTCR-expressing T cells. In 5 to 7 donors, the dominant CD3+CD56+NKG2C+ clonotypes were found to rank among the top 10 CD8+ clonotypes and to make up about 1.0-8% of CD8+ T cells. Those dominant clonotypes were again the most abundant among CD3+CD56-NKG2C+ cells in a few donors, at roughly 28.3-65%. It remained unclear whether the expanded NKG2C-expressing T cell clones were specific for HCMV antigens. Randomly selected healthy volunteers, three men and five women, were used as the eight sequenced donors. HCMV-specific IgG was detected in serum with a commercial ELISA kit to determine HCMV serostatus. MIGEC handled demultiplexing of the reads and grouping by UMI, while MiTCR was used to assemble and quantify clonotypes. To remove erroneous sequences, TCR cDNA sequences were retained only when supported by two or more reads. The tcR package was used for downstream repertoire analysis, with clonotypes matched between fractions based on CDR3 nucleotide sequence plus V segment. VDJmatch was used to annotate antigen specificity against VDJdb, with one amino acid substitution in CDR3 permitted.

Sequencing input: CD4+ T cells sorted from blood. The chain uses TRBV3-1 and TRBJ1-1; the D gene is possibly TRBD1, with 6 bases matching. The clonotype comes from a woman in her late teens or twenties in good health. Here the CDR3 is given as CASILRGGRNTEAFF. The bases are TGTGCCAGCATCCTAAGGGGGGGGCGGAACACTGAAGCTTTCTTT.